This record covers a single T cell receptor beta chain. Its antigen remains unidentified. The data are from a study of T cell responses to AZD1222 COVID-19 vaccine. Study conclusions and caveats: All repertoire sampling was performed exclusively after the peak T cell response.

The assay was immunoSEQ multiplex PCR, and TCRdb's table has in-frame clones only and misses some. This sample has roughly 150,000 clones; just over 90% occur once, and the top ten carry more than 0.9%. The sequence was collected from an adult who received the AZD1222 COVID-19 vaccine. The specimen comprised peripheral blood, sampled 28 days after the second AZD1222 dose.

CDR3 residues: CASSSSLDSMNTEAFF. Written as DNA, the CDR3 is TGTGCCAGCAGTTCGAGTTTGGACAGTATGAACACTGAAGCTTTCTTT. This chain links TRBV28 with TRBJ1-1; D perhaps matches TRBD1 (6 bases). The CDR3 is made up of 16 amino acids. CDR1 and CDR2 from the germline V gene are MDHEN and SYDVKM. Trimming cost V 4 bases and J 0 bases, with 15 bases left between them.